The 12 T cell receptor beta chains in this list originate from one sample, sequenced in a study of T-cell reconstitution after alpha-beta-depleted transplantation in children. During its preparation, the TCRbeta library received unique molecular identifiers. TCRdb re-called the PCR reads with MiXCR, one entry per CDR3 protein. The sample has 750,000 to 950,000 distinct CDR3 sequences, less than 20% seen once. This material consisted of PBMCs, mostly from graft donor cells, taken 360 days after TCRalphabeta/CD19-depleted stem cell transplant. The receptors were gathered from a male patient younger than 18 who had a stem cell transplant for acute lymphoblastic leukemia, so the T cells may come from the graft donor.

In its sample, this clonotype was seen a few times. V is TRBV27 and J is TRBJ2-2; the D call may be TRBD1 or TRBD2 (5 bases each). The CDR3 spans 19 residues. In germline, CDR1 is MNHEY, CDR2 SMNVEV (reference sequence). Trimming removed 6 bases at V and 3 bases at J, with 26 bases between. CDR3 protein: CASRLLSPYKGSHTGELFF. The CDR3 nucleotides read TGTGCCAGCAGACTTCTGAGCCCCTACAAGGGGAGTCACACCGGGGAGCTGTTTTTT.

This clonotype was seen a handful of times. CDR3 protein: CASSLYTGGSYNEQFF. CDR3 sequence (DNA): TGCGCCAGCAGCTTGTATACAGGGGGCTCCTACAATGAGCAGTTCTTC. The V gene is TRBV5-1, the J gene TRBJ2-1, with 8 nucleotides matching TRBD1. This CDR3 is built from 16 residues. The germline CDR1 and CDR2 sequences are SGHRS and YFSETQ. The V and J ends lost 1 base and 0 bases, in that order; junction bases with no gene match: 3.

A few counts support this clonotype. This rearrangement joins TRBV7-3 to TRBJ1-6; 8 nucleotides match TRBD1. This CDR3 has 15 amino acids. Trimming at V came to 5 bases and at J to 7 bases, leaving 7 bases not matched to a gene. Germline CDR1 SGHTA, CDR2 FQGTGA. The CDR3 protein is CASSKTGANNSPLHF. The CDR3 DNA sequence: TGTGCCAGCAGCAAGACAGGGGCAAACAATTCACCCCTCCACTTT.

Regarding this clonotype: This may come from a read error, since a much larger clone is one base off. The rearrangement joins TRBV2 to TRBJ2-1; D may be TRBD1 or TRBD2 (5 bases each). Trimming took off 6 bases at V and 6 bases at J, with 15 bases between the two ends. In germline, CDR1 is SNHLY, CDR2 FYNNEI. The length of the CDR3 is 14 residues. The CDR3 nucleotides read TGTGCCAGCAGCGGACATGGAGGACTCAATGAGCAGTTCTTC. It encodes CASSGHGGLNEQFF.

The chain uses TRBV7-6 and TRBJ2-5; the D gene could be TRBD1 or TRBD2 (5 bases each). The V gene's germline CDR1 is SGHVS and CDR2 FNYEAQ. The length of the CDR3 is 15 residues. The ends were cut back, 1 base at V and 5 bases at J, with 14 bases in the middle. CDR3 loop: CASSLVPGRRETQYF. For the CDR3, the DNA is TGTGCCAGCAGCTTAGTGCCAGGGCGGAGGGAGACCCAGTACTTC.

This chain uses TRBV7-9 with TRBJ1-4, with 8 bases aligning to TRBD1. V was clipped by 4 bases and J by 6 bases; unmatched bases: 1. This CDR3 has 13 amino acids. From germline, CDR1 is SEHNR and CDR2 FQNEAQ (reference sequence). The CDR3: CASSWGQDEKLFF. CDR3 sequence (DNA): TGTGCCAGCAGCTGGGGACAGGATGAAAAACTGTTTTTT.

This rearrangement joins TRBV6-2 or TRBV6-3 to TRBJ2-2; 10 bases agree with TRBD1. J gave up 0 bases and V 9 bases, and 19 bases lay outside the gene matches. Looked up from germline, CDR1 is MNHEY and CDR2 is SVGEGT. This CDR3 region has 20 residues. CDR3 amino acids: CARRRPGTGEGMSNTGELFF. The CDR3 DNA is TGTGCCAGACGAAGACCCGGGACAGGGGAGGGGATGTCGAACACCGGGGAGCTGTTTTTT.

This clonotype was seen only once. The chain couples TRBV11-1 to TRBJ2-3, with D unclear. Germline CDR1 reads SGHAT; CDR2 reads FQDESV (reference sequence). The CDR3 length is 18 residues. Trimming pared 2 bases from V and 2 bases from J, leaving 20 bases between. CDR3 in amino acids: CASSLRPAPSPATDTQYF. CDR3 in DNA: TGTGCCAGCAGCTTAAGGCCGGCCCCTTCCCCGGCCACAGATACGCAGTATTTT.

This clonotype was counted between two and nine times. The junction differs from germline at one of its ends, possibly a read error. This chain connects TRBV12-3 or TRBV12-4 to TRBJ2-7; D not certain. There are 14 residues in the CDR3. CDR3 protein: CASSFNYLNYGQYF. CDR3 DNA sequence: TGTGCCAGCAGTTTTAACTACCTAAACTACGGGCAGTACTTC.

The CDR3 protein is CATGSPGIHEQYF. The DNA of the CDR3 is TGTGCCACCGGCAGCCCGGGAATACACGAGCAGTACTTC. This chain links TRBV10-3 with TRBJ2-7, with D perhaps matching TRBD2 (5 bases). The V gene's germline CDR1 is ENHRY and CDR2 SYGVKD. This CDR3 region has 13 residues. The ends were cut back, 10 bases at V and 5 bases at J, with 18 bases in the middle.

The CDR3, as DNA: TGTGCCAGCAGCCAAGATGGGACTAGCCTCTACAATGAGCAGTTCTTC. This gives the protein CASSQDGTSLYNEQFF. The genes are TRBV3-1 and TRBJ2-1; 9 bases match TRBD2. Germline CDR1 reads LGHDT; CDR2 reads YNNKEL (reference sequence). V was pared by 0 bases and J by 3 bases, with 3 bases of the junction left unmatched. The CDR3 loop spans 16 amino acids.

The V gene is TRBV20-1, the J gene TRBJ2-5, with D hard to call. The CDR3 covers 14 residues. The V gene lost 0 bases and the J gene lost 5 bases, with 13 bases spanning the gap. Germline CDR1 and CDR2: DFQATT and SNEGSKA (reference sequence). This CDR3 reads CSARDWAMGETQYF. The CDR3 coding sequence is TGCAGTGCTAGAGATTGGGCTATGGGGGAGACCCAGTACTTC.